The 4 T cell receptor beta chains below were found in one sample sequenced in a study of T cell changes during pregnancy in multiple sclerosis. The assay was immunoSEQ multiplex PCR, and TCRdb's table has in-frame clones only and misses some. Of about 69,000 clones in the sample, approximately 91% were seen once. The source material was peripheral blood, sampled in the third trimester of pregnancy. Receptors originate from a female donor with multiple sclerosis, enrolled in a pregnancy study.

V usage is TRBV2 and J usage is TRBJ2-3; a weak D match, TRBD2 (6 bases). The V gene's germline CDR1 is SNHLY and CDR2 FYNNEI. Trimming shortened V by 5 bases and J by 6 bases, and 15 bases separated the two germline ends. The CDR3 consists of 14 residues. The CDR3 region is CASSTLRGTDTQYF. The CDR3 DNA is TGTGCCAGCAGTACCTTGCGGGGAACGGATACGCAGTATTTT.

V and J are TRBV7-9 and TRBJ1-4; 9 nucleotides line up with TRBD1. This CDR3 is built from 14 residues. Germline values: CDR1 SEHNR, CDR2 FQNEAQ (reference sequence). Unmatched junction bases numbered 3, after V lost 4 bases and J lost 6 bases. CDR3 nucleotides: TGTGCCAGCAGCTGGGGACAGGGCGATGAAAAACTGTTTTTT. Translating it yields CASSWGQGDEKLFF.

This rearrangement joins TRBV6-6 to TRBJ1-5; D possibly corresponds to TRBD1 (6 bases). CDR1 MNHNY and CDR2 SVGAGI come from the germline V gene (reference sequence). V lost 5 bases to trimming and J lost 4 bases, with 15 bases between them. The CDR3 runs to 15 residues. CDR3 loop: CASSPGQHSNQPQHF. CDR3 coding DNA: TGTGCCAGCAGTCCCGGACAGCACTCTAATCAGCCCCAGCATTTT.

The V and J genes are TRBV19 and TRBJ1-2; D unresolved. Looked up from germline, CDR1 is LNHDA and CDR2 is SQIVND (reference sequence). Between the trimmed V and J ends, which lost 4 bases and 8 bases, there was a span of 5 bases. The length of the CDR3 is 10 residues. The CDR3 nucleotides are TGTGCCAGTAGTAGACTAGGCTACACCTTC. Its translation is CASSRLGYTF.